A selection of T cell receptor beta chains follows, all from one sample in a study of CD8+ T cells in alopecia areata. Assay: immunoSEQ multiplex PCR; the TCRdb copy retains only in-frame clones and omits some. This sample has roughly 100,000 clones, with 45% to 60% found just once. What was sequenced was CD4+ T cells sorted from blood. All receptors come from a human donor in good health. Each CDR3 is given with its conserved first and last residue. Each record gives: D gene, J gene, clone size, V gene, CDR3 DNA, CDR3 protein. The D gene is left open where the match is weak. Clone sizes are given selectively: once, few, many, or a class where the clone is expanded.

D gene: TRBD1
J gene: TRBJ1-6
clone size: -
V gene: TRBV6-5
CDR3 DNA: TGTGCCAGCAGTTACGGCCCACAGGGGTTGGGTTCACCCCTCCACTTT
CDR3 protein: CASSYGPQGLGSPLHF

D gene: TRBD1
J gene: TRBJ2-2
clone size: -
V gene: TRBV9
CDR3 DNA: TGTGCCAGCAGCCCGCGGACAGGGATGCTCACCGGGGAGCTGTTTTTT
CDR3 protein: CASSPRTGMLTGELFF

D gene: TRBD1
J gene: TRBJ2-4
clone size: -
V gene: TRBV5-1
CDR3 DNA: TGCGCCAGCAGCGTGGTGAGCCCCGCGGTCCAGGGGGCAATAGGAAACATTCAGTACTTC
CDR3 protein: CASSVVSPAVQGAIGNIQYF

D gene: TRBD1
J gene: TRBJ2-4
clone size: few
V gene: TRBV6-5
CDR3 DNA: TGTGCCAGCAGAACTAAGACAGGGTCAAACATTCAGTACTTC
CDR3 protein: CASRTKTGSNIQYF

D gene: TRBD2
J gene: TRBJ2-5
clone size: -
V gene: TRBV7-2
CDR3 DNA: TGTGCCAGCAGACGAGGACTAGCCCGGGAGACCCAGTACTTC
CDR3 protein: CASRRGLARETQYF

D gene: -
J gene: TRBJ2-1
clone size: few
V gene: TRBV27
CDR3 DNA: TGTGCCAGCAGTTCCCACGTGCGTGGTGAGCAGTTCTTC
CDR3 protein: CASSSHVRGEQFF

D gene: -
J gene: TRBJ1-1
clone size: -
V gene: TRBV29-1
CDR3 DNA: TGCAGCGTTCTGGGGGCCACTGAAGCTTTCTTT
CDR3 protein: CSVLGATEAFF

D gene: -
J gene: TRBJ2-7
clone size: -
V gene: TRBV30
CDR3 DNA: TGTGCCTGGAGGACCCCCGGCAGGAAGTACGAGCAGTACTTC
CDR3 protein: CAWRTPGRKYEQYF

D gene: -
J gene: TRBJ1-3
clone size: few
V gene: TRBV28
CDR3 DNA: TGTGCCAGCAGTTTTGGGGCAGGCTCTGGAAACACCATATATTTT
CDR3 protein: CASSFGAGSGNTIYF

D gene: TRBD1
J gene: TRBJ1-5
clone size: -
V gene: TRBV2
CDR3 DNA: TGTGCCAGCAATACAGGGGGGAATCAGCCCCAGCATTTT
CDR3 protein: CASNTGGNQPQHF

D gene: TRBD1
J gene: TRBJ1-1
clone size: once
V gene: TRBV2
CDR3 DNA: TGTGCCAGCAGTGGACAGGGAGCCACTGAAGCTTTCTTT
CDR3 protein: CASSGQGATEAFF

D gene: -
J gene: TRBJ2-5
clone size: -
V gene: TRBV29-1
CDR3 DNA: TGCAGCGTTGTCTTTGGCAGTCCGGAGACCCAGTACTTC
CDR3 protein: CSVVFGSPETQYF

D gene: -
J gene: TRBJ1-2
clone size: few
V gene: TRBV29-1
CDR3 DNA: TGCAGCGTTAGGACAGCTAACTATGGCTACACCTTC
CDR3 protein: CSVRTANYGYTF

D gene: -
J gene: TRBJ2-5
clone size: -
V gene: TRBV14
CDR3 DNA: TGTGCCAGCAGCCAAGGATTCGCGGAGACCCAGTACTTC
CDR3 protein: CASSQGFAETQYF

D gene: -
J gene: TRBJ1-2
clone size: -
V gene: TRBV5-6
CDR3 DNA: TGTGCCAGCAGCTTGGCAAGGTTGGGCTACACCTTC
CDR3 protein: CASSLARLGYTF

D gene: -
J gene: TRBJ2-2
clone size: -
V gene: TRBV6-5
CDR3 DNA: TGTGCCAGCAGTTACTCCTACGGGGAGCTGTTTTTT
CDR3 protein: CASSYSYGELFF

D gene: -
J gene: TRBJ2-2
clone size: few
V gene: TRBV5-1
CDR3 DNA: TGCGCCAGCAGCGCCTCAACGAACACCGGGGAGCTGTTTTTT
CDR3 protein: CASSASTNTGELFF

D gene: TRBD2
J gene: TRBJ2-1
clone size: -
V gene: TRBV5-8
CDR3 DNA: TGTGCCAGCAGCCCGGGACTAGCGGGGGGATATGAGCAGTTCTTC
CDR3 protein: CASSPGLAGGYEQFF

D gene: TRBD2
J gene: TRBJ2-2
clone size: -
V gene: TRBV7-2
CDR3 DNA: TGTGCCAGCAGCTTAGGGGTTAGCGGGAGGCTTGGCACCGGGGAGCTGTTTTTT
CDR3 protein: CASSLGVSGRLGTGELFF

D gene: -
J gene: TRBJ2-3
clone size: -
V gene: TRBV30
CDR3 DNA: TGTGCCTGGAGCCCAGGGGGGCGTAGCACAGATACGCAGTATTTT
CDR3 protein: CAWSPGGRSTDTQYF

D gene: -
J gene: TRBJ2-2
clone size: medium-sized
V gene: TRBV2
CDR3 DNA: TGTGCCAGCAGTGCACTTACCACCGGGGAGCTGTTTTTT
CDR3 protein: CASSALTTGELFF

D gene: -
J gene: TRBJ2-5
clone size: -
V gene: TRBV10-3
CDR3 DNA: TGTGCCATCAGTGCCGGGGGGCGGATGGAGACCCAGTACTTC
CDR3 protein: CAISAGGRMETQYF

D gene: TRBD2
J gene: TRBJ2-1
clone size: -
V gene: TRBV25-1
CDR3 DNA: TGTGCCAGCAGTGCGAGAAGCGGGGGAACCTACAATGAGCAGTTCTTC
CDR3 protein: CASSARSGGTYNEQFF

D gene: TRBD1
J gene: TRBJ1-2
clone size: -
V gene: TRBV30
CDR3 DNA: TGTGCCTGGAGTCGCCGGGACAGGGGATCAGGCACCTTC
CDR3 protein: CAWSRRDRGSGTF

D gene: TRBD1
J gene: TRBJ2-5
clone size: -
V gene: TRBV7-9
CDR3 DNA: TGTGCCAGCAGCCGACAGGGCGGAGAGACCCAGTACTTC
CDR3 protein: CASSRQGGETQYF

D gene: TRBD2
J gene: TRBJ2-3
clone size: -
V gene: TRBV29-1
CDR3 DNA: TGCAGCTTCCGTAGCGGGGGGGCCGGTACAGATACGCAGTATTTT
CDR3 protein: CSFRSGGAGTDTQYF

D gene: TRBD1
J gene: TRBJ2-6
clone size: -
V gene: TRBV29-1
CDR3 DNA: TGCAGCGTTGAAGGTCAGGGGGCTCGCTCTGGGGCCAACGTCCTGACTTTC
CDR3 protein: CSVEGQGARSGANVLTF

D gene: -
J gene: TRBJ2-1
clone size: -
V gene: TRBV19
CDR3 DNA: TGTGCCAGTAGTATTTTTGGCAATGAGCAGTTCTTC
CDR3 protein: CASSIFGNEQFF

D gene: TRBD1
J gene: TRBJ1-4
clone size: many
V gene: TRBV2
CDR3 DNA: TGTGCCAGCAGTGGGGAGACAGGGCGTTATGCAAAACTGTTTTTT
CDR3 protein: CASSGETGRYAKLFF

D gene: -
J gene: TRBJ2-6
clone size: -
V gene: TRBV2
CDR3 DNA: TGTGCCTCCCCGAAGGGGTCCTCTGGGGCCAACGTCCTGACTTTC
CDR3 protein: CASPKGSSGANVLTF

D gene: -
J gene: TRBJ2-6
clone size: -
V gene: TRBV4-2
CDR3 DNA: TGTGCCAGCAGCCAAGAGCGTCGGAGCCCGGACCCCTCTGGGGCCAACGTCCTGACTTTC
CDR3 protein: CASSQERRSPDPSGANVLTF

D gene: -
J gene: TRBJ1-2
clone size: -
V gene: TRBV18
CDR3 DNA: TGTGCCAGCTCCCACGACGCCACCTATGGCTACACCTTC
CDR3 protein: CASSHDATYGYTF

D gene: TRBD2
J gene: TRBJ2-5
clone size: -
V gene: TRBV4-2
CDR3 DNA: TGTGCCAGCAGCCATGGACTAGCGGGGGGACAAGAGACCCAGTACTTC
CDR3 protein: CASSHGLAGGQETQYF

D gene: -
J gene: TRBJ1-5
clone size: -
V gene: TRBV18
CDR3 DNA: TGTGCCAGCTCGAACGAGATAACTAGCAATCAGCCCCAGCATTTT
CDR3 protein: CASSNEITSNQPQHF

D gene: -
J gene: TRBJ1-5
clone size: -
V gene: TRBV15
CDR3 DNA: TGTGCCACCCGAGATTTCTCCCAGCATTTT
CDR3 protein: CATRDFSQHF

D gene: TRBD2
J gene: TRBJ2-1
clone size: few
V gene: TRBV13
CDR3 DNA: TGTGCCAGCAGCTTTGTTGGACTAGCGGTCAATGAGCAGTTCTTC
CDR3 protein: CASSFVGLAVNEQFF

D gene: -
J gene: TRBJ1-2
clone size: -
V gene: TRBV30
CDR3 DNA: TGTGCCTGGAGTGTAAACAGCTTCCTATATGGCTACACCTTC
CDR3 protein: CAWSVNSFLYGYTF

D gene: -
J gene: TRBJ2-2
clone size: few
V gene: TRBV7-2
CDR3 DNA: TGTGCCAGCAGCTTAGCGCTCAGGACCGGGGAGCTGTTTTTT
CDR3 protein: CASSLALRTGELFF

D gene: -
J gene: TRBJ2-5
clone size: -
V gene: TRBV28
CDR3 DNA: TGTGCCAGCAGCCTTAAGAGGGCCCAGTACTTC
CDR3 protein: CASSLKRAQYF

D gene: -
J gene: TRBJ2-7
clone size: few
V gene: TRBV11-2
CDR3 DNA: TGTGCCAGCAGCCAATTACAGGGTGGGTACGAGCAGTACTTC
CDR3 protein: CASSQLQGGYEQYF

D gene: TRBD1
J gene: TRBJ1-5
clone size: -
V gene: TRBV29-1
CDR3 DNA: TGCAGCGTTGGGACAGGGGAGCGTCAGCCCCAGCATTTT
CDR3 protein: CSVGTGERQPQHF

D gene: -
J gene: TRBJ1-4
clone size: -
V gene: TRBV2
CDR3 DNA: TGTGCCAGCAGTGAAGGGGCAACTAATGAAAAACTGTTTTTT
CDR3 protein: CASSEGATNEKLFF

D gene: -
J gene: TRBJ1-6
clone size: -
V gene: TRBV25-1
CDR3 DNA: TGTGCCAGCAGTGCGCTATATGACAGACTTACTGGTAATTCACCCCTCCACTTT
CDR3 protein: CASSALYDRLTGNSPLHF

D gene: -
J gene: TRBJ2-5
clone size: few
V gene: TRBV5-1
CDR3 DNA: TGCGCCAGCAGCTTGGACGAGACCCAGTACTTC
CDR3 protein: CASSLDETQYF

D gene: -
J gene: TRBJ2-2
clone size: -
V gene: TRBV5-1
CDR3 DNA: TGCGCCAGCAGCTTCCAGGGTAACACCGGGGAGCTGTTTTTT
CDR3 protein: CASSFQGNTGELFF

D gene: -
J gene: TRBJ2-1
clone size: few
V gene: TRBV4-3
CDR3 DNA: TGCGCCAGCAGCCGCGGCGGACTCGTCCTTCTCTACAATGAGCAGTTCTTC
CDR3 protein: CASSRGGLVLLYNEQFF

D gene: TRBD2
J gene: TRBJ2-1
clone size: -
V gene: TRBV7-2
CDR3 DNA: TGTGCCAGCAGCCCCCGAAGGAGCGGGGGGGCCCGCAATGAGCAGTTCTTC
CDR3 protein: CASSPRRSGGARNEQFF

D gene: -
J gene: TRBJ1-4
clone size: -
V gene: TRBV7-9
CDR3 DNA: TGTGCCAGCAGCCGACAGACAACTAATGAAAAACTGTTTTTT
CDR3 protein: CASSRQTTNEKLFF

D gene: -
J gene: TRBJ1-5
clone size: -
V gene: TRBV5-6
CDR3 DNA: TGTGCCAGCAGCTTCGGACTGACCAATCAGCCCCAGCATTTT
CDR3 protein: CASSFGLTNQPQHF

D gene: TRBD1
J gene: TRBJ2-5
clone size: -
V gene: TRBV29-1
CDR3 DNA: TGCAGCGTTACTGCGAGGGGGCCTAGGGAGACCCAGTACTTC
CDR3 protein: CSVTARGPRETQYF

D gene: -
J gene: TRBJ2-1
clone size: once
V gene: TRBV5-6
CDR3 DNA: TGTGCCAGCAGCTTGGGCCCGTACAATGAGCAGTTCTTC
CDR3 protein: CASSLGPYNEQFF

D gene: -
J gene: TRBJ2-1
clone size: -
V gene: TRBV30
CDR3 DNA: TGTGCCTGCCGGGGGTCCTACAATGAGCAGTTCTTC
CDR3 protein: CACRGSYNEQFF

D gene: -
J gene: TRBJ1-1
clone size: -
V gene: TRBV15
CDR3 DNA: TGTGCCACCAGTCCCGGGAAGCCCGGCGGCGGGCTTGAGGGCACTGAAGCTTTCTTT
CDR3 protein: CATSPGKPGGGLEGTEAFF

D gene: TRBD2
J gene: TRBJ2-7
clone size: -
V gene: TRBV2
CDR3 DNA: TGTGCCAGCAGTTTAACCGGGGGGTCCGACGAGCAGTACTTC
CDR3 protein: CASSLTGGSDEQYF

D gene: -
J gene: TRBJ2-7
clone size: -
V gene: TRBV30
CDR3 DNA: TGTGCCGGGAGGGCAGGGGGCAGGTCCTACGAGCAGTACTTC
CDR3 protein: CAGRAGGRSYEQYF

D gene: TRBD1
J gene: TRBJ2-7
clone size: -
V gene: TRBV7-3
CDR3 DNA: TGTGCCAGCGCAGGGGGCCACGAGCAGTACTTC
CDR3 protein: CASAGGHEQYF

D gene: -
J gene: TRBJ1-2
clone size: -
V gene: TRBV6-6
CDR3 DNA: TGTGCCAGCAGCCAACCTGGGGTGCCGGGAGGCTACACCTTC
CDR3 protein: CASSQPGVPGGYTF